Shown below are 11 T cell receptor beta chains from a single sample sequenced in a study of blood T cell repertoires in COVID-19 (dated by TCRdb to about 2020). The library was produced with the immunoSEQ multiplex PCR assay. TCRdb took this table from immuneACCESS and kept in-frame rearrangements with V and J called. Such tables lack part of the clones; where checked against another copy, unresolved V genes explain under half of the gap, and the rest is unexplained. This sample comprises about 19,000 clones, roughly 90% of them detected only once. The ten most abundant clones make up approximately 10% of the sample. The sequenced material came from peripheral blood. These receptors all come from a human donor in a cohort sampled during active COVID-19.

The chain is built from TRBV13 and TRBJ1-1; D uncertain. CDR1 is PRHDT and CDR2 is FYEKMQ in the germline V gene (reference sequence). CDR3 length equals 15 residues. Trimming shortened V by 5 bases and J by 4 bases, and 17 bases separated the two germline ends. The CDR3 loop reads CASSPRRRVSTEAFF. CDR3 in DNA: TGTGCCAGCAGCCCCCGTCGGAGGGTGAGCACTGAAGCTTTCTTT.

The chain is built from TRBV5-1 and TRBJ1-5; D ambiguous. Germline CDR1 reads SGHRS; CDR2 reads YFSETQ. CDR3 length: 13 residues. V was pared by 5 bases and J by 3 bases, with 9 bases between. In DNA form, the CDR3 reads TGCGCCAGCAGGGCCGGGGACAATCAGCCCCAGCATTTT. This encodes CASRAGDNQPQHF.

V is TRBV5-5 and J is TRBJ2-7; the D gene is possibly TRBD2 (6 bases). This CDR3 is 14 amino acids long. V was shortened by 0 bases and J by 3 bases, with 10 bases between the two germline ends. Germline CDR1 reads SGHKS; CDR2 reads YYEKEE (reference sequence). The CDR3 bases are TGTGCCAGCAGCTTGGGCCCGGGGGTCTACGAGCAGTACTTC. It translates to CASSLGPGVYEQYF.

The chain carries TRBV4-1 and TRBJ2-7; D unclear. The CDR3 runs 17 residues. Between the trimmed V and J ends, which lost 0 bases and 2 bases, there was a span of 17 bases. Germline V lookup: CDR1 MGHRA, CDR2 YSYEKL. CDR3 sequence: CASSQDMLADFAYEQYF. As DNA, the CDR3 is TGCGCCAGCAGCCAAGATATGTTGGCCGACTTTGCCTACGAGCAGTACTTC.

CDR3 region: CASSFGQGDGYTF. Here the CDR3 DNA reads TGTGCCAGCAGTTTCGGACAGGGGGACGGCTACACCTTC. The rearrangement joins TRBV6-5 to TRBJ1-2, with 10 bases fitting TRBD1. V gave up 4 bases and J gave up 8 bases; unmatched junction bases: 4. Per the germline V gene, CDR1 is MNHEY and CDR2 is SVGAGI. The CDR3 length is 13 residues.

The CDR3 sequence is CASSISVNYGYTF. The CDR3 coding sequence is TGTGCCAGTAGTATCTCAGTGAACTATGGCTACACCTTC. V and J are TRBV19 and TRBJ1-2; D unclear. CDR3 length: 13 amino acids. With 3 bases removed from V and 2 bases from J, the gap between germline ends came to 7 bases. The V gene's germline CDR1 is LNHDA and CDR2 SQIVND (reference sequence).

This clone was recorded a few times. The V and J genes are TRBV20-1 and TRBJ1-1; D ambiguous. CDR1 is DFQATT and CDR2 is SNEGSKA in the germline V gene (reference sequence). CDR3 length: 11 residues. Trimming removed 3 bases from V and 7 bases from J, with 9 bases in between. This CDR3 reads CSASSGHEAFF. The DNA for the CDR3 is TGCAGTGCTAGCTCGGGTCATGAAGCTTTCTTT.

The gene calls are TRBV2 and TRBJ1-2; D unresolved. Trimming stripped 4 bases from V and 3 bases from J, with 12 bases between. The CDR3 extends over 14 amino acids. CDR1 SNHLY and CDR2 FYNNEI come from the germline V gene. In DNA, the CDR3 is TGTGCCAGCAGTGCGATCTCATCGGACTATGGCTACACCTTC. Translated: CASSAISSDYGYTF.

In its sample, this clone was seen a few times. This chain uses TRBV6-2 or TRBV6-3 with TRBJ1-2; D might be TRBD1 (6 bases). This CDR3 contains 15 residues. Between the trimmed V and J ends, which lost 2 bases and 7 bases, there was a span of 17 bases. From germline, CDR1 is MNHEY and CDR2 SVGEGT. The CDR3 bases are TGTGCCAGCAGTTACACAGGGTACGGACGGGGTGGCTACACCTTC. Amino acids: CASSYTGYGRGGYTF.

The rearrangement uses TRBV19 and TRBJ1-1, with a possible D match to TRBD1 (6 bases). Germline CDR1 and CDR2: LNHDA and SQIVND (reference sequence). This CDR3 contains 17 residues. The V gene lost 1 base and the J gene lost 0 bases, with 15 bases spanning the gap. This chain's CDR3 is CASSIGGGRTVNTEAFF. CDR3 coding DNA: TGTGCCAGTAGTATAGGGGGGGGCAGGACAGTGAACACTGAAGCTTTCTTT.

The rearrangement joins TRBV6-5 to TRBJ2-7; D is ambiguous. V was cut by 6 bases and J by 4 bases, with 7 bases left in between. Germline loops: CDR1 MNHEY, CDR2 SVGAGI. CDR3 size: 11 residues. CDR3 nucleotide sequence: TGTGCCAGCAGAATCCAGTACGAGCAGTACTTC. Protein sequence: CASRIQYEQYF.